By share, the clone carrying this T cell receptor beta chain counts as medium-sized. The CDR3 spans 14 residues. Germline values: CDR1 MGHDK, CDR2 SYGVNS. The junction had 4 bases not matched to a gene; V was cut back by 6 bases and J by 5 bases. This sample is drawn from a study of blood T cell repertoires in COVID-19. Study-wide background: Samples of COVID-19 (acute and convalescent) were obtained from the United States, Italy and Spain. T cells, B-cell-depleted T cells, or PBMCs provided the cDNA or gDNA that served as material.

Per the study methods: Counts of nucleated cells, estimated from reference gene primer amplification, were obtained. Assay used: immunoSEQ multiplex PCR; TCRdb lists only in-frame clones, some missing. V and J calls and clone size are those listed in that table; D and trimming were worked out from the DNA. The profile shows some 87,000 clones, approximately 92% of them singletons. This clonotype originated in a woman aged 60-75 years with active COVID-19. The sample comprised peripheral blood. This chain connects TRBV25-1 to TRBJ1-6; 7 nucleotides line up with TRBD1. CDR3 protein: CASRPGQNNSPLHF. For the CDR3, the DNA is TGTGCCAGCAGACCGGGACAGAATAATTCACCCCTCCACTTT.